A selection of T cell receptor beta chains follows, all from one sample in a study of T cell responses to AZD1222 COVID-19 vaccine. The repertoire was sequenced with immunoSEQ multiplex PCR; TCRdb's copy has only in-frame clones and lacks some. The profile shows about 100,000 clones, about 89% of them singletons. The sequences come from peripheral blood, collected on day 0 of MenACWY control vaccination. The receptors shown here come from an adult in good health. Each CDR3 is given with its conserved first and last residue. Fields, in order: clone size, V gene, D gene, CDR3 length, J gene, CDR3 DNA, CDR3 protein. The D gene is left open where the match is weak. Clone size is given for some rows only: seen once, a few or many times, or a class if the clone is expanded.

clone size: .; V gene: TRBV5-4; D gene: .; CDR3 length: 16; J gene: TRBJ2-5; CDR3 DNA: TGTGCCAGCAGCCACCTGGGGAGGGGGCTGGAAGAGACCCAGTACTTC; CDR3 protein: CASSHLGRGLEETQYF
clone size: .; V gene: TRBV5-8; D gene: TRBD2; CDR3 length: 16; J gene: TRBJ2-5; CDR3 DNA: TGTGCCAGCAGCCGCACACTAGCGGCCCTATGGGAGACCCAGTACTTC; CDR3 protein: CASSRTLAALWETQYF
clone size: .; V gene: TRBV28; D gene: TRBD1; CDR3 length: 17; J gene: TRBJ1-2; CDR3 DNA: TGTGCCAGCAGTCAGCCGGGGGGACAGACGAGTCGCTATGGCTACACCTTC; CDR3 protein: CASSQPGGQTSRYGYTF
clone size: .; V gene: TRBV7-2; D gene: .; CDR3 length: 16; J gene: TRBJ2-7; CDR3 DNA: TGTGCCAGCAGTCAGGGGACGGATCTGAGCTCCTACGAGCAGTACTTC; CDR3 protein: CASSQGTDLSSYEQYF
clone size: .; V gene: TRBV30; D gene: .; CDR3 length: 11; J gene: TRBJ1-4; CDR3 DNA: TGTGCCTCGGGGGGTGGGGAAAAACTGTTTTTT; CDR3 protein: CASGGGEKLFF
clone size: once; V gene: TRBV9; D gene: .; CDR3 length: 14; J gene: TRBJ1-5; CDR3 DNA: TGTGCCAGCAGCGTAGGTGCAAGCAATCAGCCCCAGCATTTT; CDR3 protein: CASSVGASNQPQHF
clone size: .; V gene: TRBV7-9; D gene: .; CDR3 length: 15; J gene: TRBJ2-7; CDR3 DNA: TGTGCCAGCAGAGATTTCAGGATCCTCTCCTACGAGCAGTACTTC; CDR3 protein: CASRDFRILSYEQYF
clone size: once; V gene: TRBV7-3; D gene: TRBD1; CDR3 length: 13; J gene: TRBJ1-1; CDR3 DNA: TGTGCCAGCAGTATGACAGGGAAGACTGAAGCTTTCTTT; CDR3 protein: CASSMTGKTEAFF
clone size: .; V gene: TRBV19; D gene: .; CDR3 length: 15; J gene: TRBJ1-2; CDR3 DNA: TGTGCCAGTAACGGAAAAGGGACGAGGGGCTATGGCTACACCTTC; CDR3 protein: CASNGKGTRGYGYTF
clone size: .; V gene: TRBV2; D gene: TRBD2; CDR3 length: 14; J gene: TRBJ2-7; CDR3 DNA: TGTGCCAGCAGGGGACTAGCGGTAGCCTACGAGCAGTACTTC; CDR3 protein: CASRGLAVAYEQYF
clone size: .; V gene: TRBV20-1; D gene: .; CDR3 length: 15; J gene: TRBJ2-6; CDR3 DNA: TGCAGTGCTAGTGGTGGCTTCTCTGGGGCCAACGTCCTGACTTTC; CDR3 protein: CSASGGFSGANVLTF
clone size: .; V gene: TRBV7-3; D gene: TRBD1; CDR3 length: 15; J gene: TRBJ2-2; CDR3 DNA: TGTGCCAGCAGCCCCTTACAGGGGGCGGAAGGGGAGCTGTTTTTT; CDR3 protein: CASSPLQGAEGELFF
clone size: .; V gene: TRBV7-2; D gene: .; CDR3 length: 16; J gene: TRBJ1-5; CDR3 DNA: TGTGCCAGCAGCTTAGTGGCAGCTAATAGCAATCAGCCCCAGCATTTT; CDR3 protein: CASSLVAANSNQPQHF
clone size: .; V gene: TRBV4-3; D gene: .; CDR3 length: 15; J gene: TRBJ1-1; CDR3 DNA: TGCGCCAGCAGCCAAGGTGCAGGGGCGAACACTGAAGCTTTCTTT; CDR3 protein: CASSQGAGANTEAFF
clone size: .; V gene: TRBV28; D gene: .; CDR3 length: 14; J gene: TRBJ1-1; CDR3 DNA: TGTGCCAGCAGTTTCCAACGGACGGGAACTGAAGCTTTCTTT; CDR3 protein: CASSFQRTGTEAFF
clone size: once; V gene: TRBV29-1; D gene: TRBD1; CDR3 length: 13; J gene: TRBJ1-1; CDR3 DNA: TGCAGCGGCATGACAGGGGGGGGAACTGAAGCTTTCTTT; CDR3 protein: CSGMTGGGTEAFF
clone size: .; V gene: TRBV30; D gene: .; CDR3 length: 15; J gene: TRBJ2-3; CDR3 DNA: TGTGCCTGGAGGGCCTGGGGGCGTAACTCCGATACGCAGTATTTT; CDR3 protein: CAWRAWGRNSDTQYF
clone size: .; V gene: TRBV25-1; D gene: TRBD1; CDR3 length: 15; J gene: TRBJ1-6; CDR3 DNA: TGTGCCAGCAGTGGTACCGGGACAGTTAATTCACCCCTCCACTTT; CDR3 protein: CASSGTGTVNSPLHF
clone size: .; V gene: TRBV2; D gene: .; CDR3 length: 13; J gene: TRBJ1-1; CDR3 DNA: TGTGCCAGCAAATGGAGTGTGAACACTGAAGCTTTCTTT; CDR3 protein: CASKWSVNTEAFF
clone size: .; V gene: TRBV19; D gene: .; CDR3 length: 12; J gene: TRBJ2-3; CDR3 DNA: TGTGCCAGTAGCACCAGGGGAGATACGCAGTATTTT; CDR3 protein: CASSTRGDTQYF
clone size: .; V gene: TRBV5-1; D gene: .; CDR3 length: 13; J gene: TRBJ1-1; CDR3 DNA: TGCGCCAGCAGCCCGGAGAGGAACACTGAAGCTTTCTTT; CDR3 protein: CASSPERNTEAFF
clone size: .; V gene: TRBV10-2; D gene: TRBD2; CDR3 length: 14; J gene: TRBJ2-1; CDR3 DNA: TGCGCCAGCAAGCTAGCGGGGGGGCTTGATGAGCAGTTCTTC; CDR3 protein: CASKLAGGLDEQFF
clone size: .; V gene: TRBV6-5; D gene: .; CDR3 length: 13; J gene: TRBJ1-1; CDR3 DNA: TGTGCCAGCATGGGGGGCTCGGGAGCTGAAGCTTTCTTT; CDR3 protein: CASMGGSGAEAFF
clone size: .; V gene: TRBV27; D gene: .; CDR3 length: 14; J gene: TRBJ2-1; CDR3 DNA: TGTGCCAGCAGTCCGCCCCCCCCTTTGGATGAGCAGTTCTTC; CDR3 protein: CASSPPPPLDEQFF
clone size: .; V gene: TRBV6-5; D gene: TRBD1; CDR3 length: 13; J gene: TRBJ1-2; CDR3 DNA: TGTGCCAGCAGTTACCCTGGACAGGCTGGCTACACCTTC; CDR3 protein: CASSYPGQAGYTF
clone size: .; V gene: TRBV11-2; D gene: TRBD1; CDR3 length: 13; J gene: TRBJ1-5; CDR3 DNA: TGTGCCAGCAGCCTGGACAGGGATCAGCCCCAGCATTTT; CDR3 protein: CASSLDRDQPQHF
clone size: .; V gene: TRBV14; D gene: TRBD1; CDR3 length: 14; J gene: TRBJ1-2; CDR3 DNA: TGTGCCAGCAGCCCGACAGGGGGCTACCGAGGCTACACCTTC; CDR3 protein: CASSPTGGYRGYTF
clone size: .; V gene: TRBV30; D gene: TRBD2; CDR3 length: 16; J gene: TRBJ2-1; CDR3 DNA: TGTGCCTGGGCCCGGGGACTAGCGGGAGGTTTGGATGAGCAGTTCTTC; CDR3 protein: CAWARGLAGGLDEQFF
clone size: .; V gene: TRBV7-2; D gene: .; CDR3 length: 14; J gene: TRBJ2-5; CDR3 DNA: TGTGCCAGCAGCCTCCCGGACCTCCGAGAGACCCAGTACTTC; CDR3 protein: CASSLPDLRETQYF
clone size: .; V gene: TRBV3-1/TRBV3-2; D gene: .; CDR3 length: 15; J gene: TRBJ1-1; CDR3 DNA: TGTGCCAGCAGCCAAGAACTGGCGGGGAACACTGAAGCTTTCTTT; CDR3 protein: CASSQELAGNTEAFF